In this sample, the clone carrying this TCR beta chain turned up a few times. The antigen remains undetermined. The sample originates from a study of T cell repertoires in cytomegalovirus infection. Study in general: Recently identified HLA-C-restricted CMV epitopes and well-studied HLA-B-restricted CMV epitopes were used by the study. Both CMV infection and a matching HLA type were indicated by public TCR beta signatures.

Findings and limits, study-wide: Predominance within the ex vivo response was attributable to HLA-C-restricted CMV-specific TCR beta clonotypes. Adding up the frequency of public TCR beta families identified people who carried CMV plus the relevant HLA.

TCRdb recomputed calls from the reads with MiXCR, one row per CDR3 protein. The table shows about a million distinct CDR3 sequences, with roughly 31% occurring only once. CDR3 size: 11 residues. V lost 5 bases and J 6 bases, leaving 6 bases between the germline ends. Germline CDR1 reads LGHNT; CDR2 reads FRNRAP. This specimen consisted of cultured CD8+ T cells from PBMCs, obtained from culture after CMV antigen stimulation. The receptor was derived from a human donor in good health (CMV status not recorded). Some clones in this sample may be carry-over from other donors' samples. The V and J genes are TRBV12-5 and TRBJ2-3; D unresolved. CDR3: CASGPGDTQYF. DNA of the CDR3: TGTGCTAGTGGTCCCGGCGATACGCAGTATTTT.